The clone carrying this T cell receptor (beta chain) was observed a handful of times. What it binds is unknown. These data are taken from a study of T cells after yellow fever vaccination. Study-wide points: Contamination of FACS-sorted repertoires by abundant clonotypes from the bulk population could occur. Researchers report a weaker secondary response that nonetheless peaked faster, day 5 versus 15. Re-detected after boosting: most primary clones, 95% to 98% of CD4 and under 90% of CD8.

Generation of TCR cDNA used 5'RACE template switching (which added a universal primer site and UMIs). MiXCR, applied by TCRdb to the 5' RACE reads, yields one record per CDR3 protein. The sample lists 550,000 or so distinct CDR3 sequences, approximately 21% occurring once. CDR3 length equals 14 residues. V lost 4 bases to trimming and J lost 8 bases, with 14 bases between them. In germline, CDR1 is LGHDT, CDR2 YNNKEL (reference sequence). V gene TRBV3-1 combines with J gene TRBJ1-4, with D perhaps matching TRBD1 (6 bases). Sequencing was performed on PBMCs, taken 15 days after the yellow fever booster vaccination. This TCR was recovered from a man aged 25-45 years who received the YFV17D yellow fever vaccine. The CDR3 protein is CASSLAGVGEKLFF. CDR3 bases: TGTGCCAGCAGCCTAGCAGGGGTAGGCGAAAAACTGTTTTTT.